This record looks at one T cell receptor beta chain sequence and its context. This sample stems from a study of T cell changes during pregnancy in multiple sclerosis. V lost 2 bases and J lost 0, with 14 bases in between. Germline-derived CDR1 and CDR2 are PRHDT and FYEKMQ (reference sequence). The CDR3 totals 16 residues. Libraries were prepared by immunoSEQ multiplex PCR; TCRdb keeps only in-frame clonotypes and omits some of them. The sample contains roughly 31,000 clones, 70% to 90% of which appear only once. This clonotype was sampled from a female donor with multiple sclerosis, enrolled in a pregnancy study. This sample comprised CD8+ T cells from peripheral blood mononuclear cells, obtained before pregnancy. The chain carries TRBV13 and TRBJ2-7; weak D call: TRBD1 (6 bases). As DNA, the CDR3 is TGTGCCAGCAGCTTACCCCGGACAGACAGCTCCTACGAGCAGTACTTC. Translating it yields CASSLPRTDSSYEQYF.